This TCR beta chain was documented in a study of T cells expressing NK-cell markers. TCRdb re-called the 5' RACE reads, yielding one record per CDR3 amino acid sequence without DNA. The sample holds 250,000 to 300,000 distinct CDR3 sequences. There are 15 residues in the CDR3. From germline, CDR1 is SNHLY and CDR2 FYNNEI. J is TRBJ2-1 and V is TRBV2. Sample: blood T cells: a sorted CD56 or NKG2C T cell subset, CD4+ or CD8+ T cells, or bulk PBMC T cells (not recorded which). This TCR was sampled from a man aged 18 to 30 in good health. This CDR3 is CASSTTSRRYNEQFF.